This TCR beta chain derives from a study of cytomegalovirus exposure and HLA in healthy donors. Study conclusions and caveats: Upon later analysis, TCR association rates were observed to vary by HLA locus, being highest for DRB1 and lowest for HLA-C. The records held CMV serostatus as the only immune exposure information.

This clone was observed a single time. What it binds is unknown. In the PCR, 60 Vbeta and 13 Jbeta primers were used. Sequencing was performed with immunoSEQ multiplex PCR; in TCRdb, only in-frame clones are kept and a portion is missing. The table includes 150,000 to 180,000 clones, about 84% detected once. Trimming shortened V by 4 bases and J by 6 bases, and 14 bases separated the two germline ends. This CDR3 comprises 14 residues. The germline V gene has CDR1 SGHNT and CDR2 YYREEE (reference sequence). This chain uses TRBV5-4 with TRBJ2-1; D is unclear. The source material was PBMCs. The TCR was taken from a woman in her thirties or forties in good health and CMV-seropositive. The CDR3 loop is CASSPGGGSNEQFF. DNA of the CDR3: TGTGCCAGCAGCCCTGGTGGCGGCAGCAATGAGCAGTTCTTC.